The 29 T cell receptor beta chains in this list originate from one sample, sequenced in a study of T cell repertoires in ileal Crohn's disease. Sequencing was performed with immunoSEQ multiplex PCR; in TCRdb, only in-frame clones are kept and a portion is missing. The sample consists of about 16,000 clones, about 90% of them appearing once. Sequencing input: ileal tissue. Receptor source: an adult with Crohn's disease.

The chain employs TRBV6-5 and TRBJ1-1; 7 bases line up with TRBD1. V was pared by 0 bases and J by 4 bases, with 8 bases of the junction left unmatched. Looked up from germline, CDR1 is MNHEY and CDR2 is SVGAGI. There are 16 residues in the CDR3. CDR3 sequence reads: CASSYSDRALGTEAFF. The CDR3 DNA sequence: TGTGCCAGCAGTTACTCCGACAGGGCGCTCGGCACTGAAGCTTTCTTT.

This clone was found once. An end of the junction does not agree with germline; a read error may underlie this. The chain couples TRBV7-7 to TRBJ2-5, with TRBD2 as a possible D gene (6 bases). Looked up from germline, CDR1 is SSHAT and CDR2 is FNYEAQ (reference sequence). CDR3 length equals 14 residues. The CDR3 loop reads CASSLRRGEETQYF. The CDR3 DNA reads as TGTGCTAGCAGCTTGCGGAGGGGCGAAGAGACCCAGTACTTC.

This CDR3 is CASSTGQGRDEQYF. DNA for the CDR3: TGTGCCAGTAGTACGGGACAGGGGAGGGACGAGCAGTACTTC. The chain links TRBV19 to TRBJ2-7; 10 positions match TRBD1. V trimming: 4 bases; J trimming: 5 bases; junction bases outside the gene matches: 5. CDR1 LNHDA and CDR2 SQIVND come from the germline V gene (reference sequence). The CDR3 loop spans 14 amino acids.

V usage is TRBV6-5 and J usage is TRBJ2-2; TRBD1 matches 8 bases. The CDR3 contains 15 residues. The germline gives CDR1 MNHEY, CDR2 SVGAGI. Unmatched junction bases numbered 5, after V lost 4 bases and J lost 4 bases. The CDR3: CASSFITGGTGELFF. CDR3 in DNA: TGTGCCAGCAGTTTTATAACAGGGGGCACCGGGGAGCTGTTTTTT.

J is TRBJ2-5 and V is TRBV7-2; tentative D call: TRBD1 (5 bases). Germline V gives CDR1 SGHTA, CDR2 FQGNSA. This CDR3 is 13 amino acids long. Trimming left V 5 bases short and J 5 bases short, with 12 bases between. CDR3 in amino acids: CASSPGLKETQYF. CDR3 in DNA: TGTGCCAGCAGCCCAGGGCTCAAGGAGACCCAGTACTTC.

CDR3 bases: TGTGCCTCCGGACAGGGGGCCACTGAAGCTTTCTTT. Translating gives CASGQGATEAFF. The chain joins TRBV10-3 to TRBJ1-1; 11 bases map to TRBD1. This CDR3 is 12 amino acids long. Germline V lookup: CDR1 ENHRY, CDR2 SYGVKD. Trimming took 11 bases from V and 4 from J; bases not matched to a gene: 3.

CDR3 sequence reads: CASSLDKGQVGEKLFF. The CDR3 bases are TGCGCCAGCAGCCTGGATAAAGGACAGGTGGGGGAAAAACTGTTTTTT. This sequence joins TRBV4-1 and TRBJ1-4; 7 nucleotides agree with TRBD1. Germline V gene data show CDR1 as MGHRA and CDR2 as YSYEKL. This CDR3 spans 16 amino acids. The V and J ends lost 4 bases and 8 bases, in that order; junction bases with no gene match: 13.

This clone was counted only a few times. The chain uses TRBV29-1 and TRBJ2-1, with TRBD2 identical over 8 bases. The germline V gene has CDR1 SQVTM and CDR2 ANQGSEA. The CDR3 totals 14 residues. After removal of 7 bases from V and 7 bases from J, the junction contained 12 bases not matched to a gene. CDR3 sequence (DNA): TGCAGCGCCCGGTGGGCGGGAGGTATAAATGAGCAGTTCTTC. Amino acid sequence: CSARWAGGINEQFF.

About this clone itself: The junction and the germline gene differ at one end; a read error may be behind it. This CDR3 is also generated by other DNA sequences in the sample. The rearrangement joins TRBV25-1 to TRBJ1-2; no clear D gene. Germline loops: CDR1 MGHDK, CDR2 SYGVNS. The CDR3 sequence is 12 residues long. CDR3 loop: CASSASGLGYTF. In nucleotides, the CDR3 is TGTGCCAGTAGTGCGTCGGGTCTTGGCTACACCTTC.

This clone was seen only a few times. The chain recombines TRBV6-1 with TRBJ2-7; TRBD1 matches at 8 bases. Germline CDR1 reads MNHNS; CDR2 reads SASEGT. The trim removed 2 bases at V and 3 bases at J, leaving 6 bases unmatched. This CDR3 region has 15 residues. CDR3 in amino acids: CASSESPTGGYEQYF. Written as DNA, the CDR3 is TGTGCCAGCAGTGAATCCCCCACAGGGGGCTACGAGCAGTACTTC.

V usage is TRBV27 and J usage is TRBJ1-1; D call uncertain. Trimming cost V 6 bases and J 3 bases, with 17 bases left between them. Germline CDR1 MNHEY, CDR2 SMNVEV (reference sequence). The CDR3 length is 15 residues. CDR3 coding DNA: TGTGCCAGCAGGACTCCGAGGGCGCGGGACACTGAAGCTTTCTTT. Amino acid sequence: CASRTPRARDTEAFF.

V and J are TRBV6-6 and TRBJ2-4, with D perhaps matching TRBD1 (5 bases). Germline CDR1 is MNHNY and CDR2 is SVGAGI (reference sequence). Trimming cost V 3 bases and J 2 bases, with 14 bases left between them. The CDR3 contains 16 residues. The DNA of the CDR3 is TGTGCCAGCAGTTATAGTCTGCCAGGGTCCAAAAACATTCAGTACTTC. Translated, it gives CASSYSLPGSKNIQYF.

This clone has just one count. This chain connects TRBV6-5 to TRBJ2-3; unclear D gene. Germline V CDR1 and CDR2: MNHEY, SVGAGI. The CDR3 totals 12 residues. Trimming cost V 9 bases and J 4 bases, with 11 bases left between them. CDR3 amino acids: CASLSQADTQYF. The CDR3 bases are TGTGCCAGTCTAAGTCAGGCAGATACGCAGTATTTT.

The rearrangement uses TRBV19 and TRBJ2-3, with D perhaps matching TRBD1 (6 bases). The germline gives CDR1 LNHDA, CDR2 SQIVND (reference sequence). CDR3 size: 15 residues. Trimming shortened V by 1 base and J by 0 bases, and 8 bases separated the two germline ends. As DNA, the CDR3 is TGTGCCAGTAGTATAGGGACAGCTAGCACAGATACGCAGTATTTT. Residues: CASSIGTASTDTQYF.

This rearrangement joins TRBV6-5 to TRBJ2-3; D may be TRBD2 (6 bases). Per germline, CDR1 MNHEY and CDR2 SVGAGI. The CDR3 is 14 residues long. The V end was cut by 6 bases, the J end by 3 bases, with 13 bases between. The CDR3 DNA follows: TGTGCCAGCAGACGGGACTTGGGGACAGATACGCAGTATTTT. Amino acid sequence: CASRRDLGTDTQYF.

This clone appeared a single time. The chain joins TRBV6-5 to TRBJ1-2, with D possibly being TRBD1 (6 bases). V shed 7 bases and J shed 8 bases, with 14 bases lying between them. Germline V CDR1 and CDR2: MNHEY, SVGAGI. This CDR3 contains 12 residues. CDR3: CASIGRGSGYTF. The CDR3 DNA is TGTGCCAGCATTGGCAGGGGAAGCGGCTACACCTTC.

The chain couples TRBV6-1 to TRBJ1-1; maybe TRBD1 (6 bases). Trimming removed 5 bases at V and 3 bases at J, with 16 bases between. The CDR3 loop spans 15 amino acids. Germline values: CDR1 MNHNS, CDR2 SASEGT. CDR3 sequence: CASSRRGGPDTEAFF. In DNA form, the CDR3 reads TGTGCCAGCAGTCGAAGGGGGGGGCCGGACACTGAAGCTTTCTTT.

This clone has just one count. The chain combines TRBV15 with TRBJ1-1, with TRBD1 identical over 7 bases. The germline V gene encodes CDR1 LNHNV and CDR2 YYDKDF (reference sequence). The junction had 9 bases not matched to a gene; V was cut back by 5 bases and J by 3 bases. The CDR3 spans 15 residues. CDR3 sequence reads: CATSALTGWHTEAFF. The CDR3 DNA sequence: TGTGCCACCAGCGCCCTGACAGGGTGGCACACTGAAGCTTTCTTT.

This clone has only one observation. The CDR3 loop is CAITGVGTGELFF. In nucleotides, the CDR3 is TGTGCCATTACAGGGGTGGGCACCGGGGAGCTGTTTTTT. This rearrangement joins TRBV6-1 to TRBJ2-2; 7 nucleotides agree with TRBD1. Germline V gene sequence: CDR1 MNHNS, CDR2 SASEGT. The CDR3 sequence is 13 residues long. The trim removed 10 bases at V and 4 bases at J, leaving 6 bases unmatched.

The CDR3 DNA is TGTGCCAGCAGCTTTACTGGGAACACTGAAGCTTTCTTT. It translates to CASSFTGNTEAFF. The genes are TRBV7-8 and TRBJ1-1; D gene ambiguous. The CDR3 has 13 residues. Trimming shortened V by 3 bases and J by 1 base, and 6 bases separated the two germline ends. Germline lookup yields CDR1 SGHVS and CDR2 FQNEAQ.

V is TRBV5-6 and J is TRBJ2-7; TRBD1 agrees at 10 bases. Germline CDR1 is SGHDT and CDR2 is YYEEEE. With 5 bases clipped from V and 7 bases from J, the junction kept 6 bases outside the gene matches. The CDR3 runs 13 residues. As DNA, the CDR3 is TGTGCCAGCAGTCGGACAGGGGGGTTAGAGCAGTACTTC. Protein product: CASSRTGGLEQYF.

This chain connects TRBV7-2 to TRBJ1-2; D is perhaps TRBD1 (5 bases). Trimming removed 2 bases at V and 2 bases at J, with 9 bases between. The CDR3 has 14 amino acids. The germline V gene has CDR1 SGHTA and CDR2 FQGNSA. DNA for the CDR3: TGTGCCAGCAGCTTATCGCCAGGGAACTATGGCTACACCTTC. Translation: CASSLSPGNYGYTF.

V and J are TRBV2 and TRBJ1-2; 9 bases match TRBD1. Losses at the gene ends were 3 bases for V and 2 bases for J; bases not matched to a gene: 4. Germline CDR1 SNHLY, CDR2 FYNNEI. CDR3 length: 15 amino acids. The DNA of the CDR3 is TGTGCCAGCAGTGATACAGGGGGCAACAACTATGGCTACACCTTC. This gives the protein CASSDTGGNNYGYTF.

The chain links TRBV11-3 to TRBJ2-5; TRBD1 aligns across 7 bases. The end of the DNA aligns better with TRBJ2-7, so the J call may be wrong. The germline V gene has CDR1 SGHNT and CDR2 YENEEA. The CDR3 length is 13 residues. CDR3 amino acids: CASSIQGSYEQYF. The DNA for the CDR3 is TGTGCCAGCAGCATACAGGGGTCCTACGAGCAGTACTTC.

The gene calls are TRBV15 and TRBJ1-4; D not resolved. Trimming cost V 0 bases and J 7 bases, with 9 bases left between them. CDR1 is LNHNV, CDR2 YYDKDF, per germline (reference sequence). This CDR3 contains 14 residues. The CDR3 coding sequence is TGTGCCACCAGCAGAGATCGACTGCTTGAAAAACTGTTTTTT. This sequence encodes CATSRDRLLEKLFF.

The rearrangement uses TRBV19 and TRBJ1-3; TRBD1 matches at 9 bases. V trimming: 4 bases; J trimming: 1 base; junction bases outside the gene matches: 2. The CDR3 runs to 15 residues. From germline, CDR1 is LNHDA and CDR2 SQIVND (reference sequence). The CDR3 protein is CASSTDRGSGNTIYF. In nucleotides, the CDR3 is TGTGCCAGTAGTACGGACAGGGGATCTGGAAACACCATATATTTT.

The chain combines TRBV7-6 with TRBJ1-1; D not resolved. Germline CDR1 is SGHVS and CDR2 is FNYEAQ. Trimming took off 1 base at V and 5 bases at J, with 17 bases between the two ends. This CDR3 comprises 16 residues. The CDR3 sequence: CASSLGPGDMGTEAFF. CDR3 sequence (DNA): TGTGCCAGCAGCTTAGGCCCCGGGGATATGGGGACTGAAGCTTTCTTT.

This rearrangement joins TRBV27 to TRBJ1-5, with a weak D call TRBD1 (5 bases). CDR1 is MNHEY and CDR2 is SMNVEV in the germline V gene (reference sequence). Between the trimmed V and J ends, which lost 0 bases and 9 bases, there was a span of 15 bases. This CDR3 is built from 15 residues. CDR3 sequence reads: CASSLSGGRVGPQHF. The CDR3 nucleotides are TGTGCCAGCAGTTTATCGGGGGGGAGAGTGGGGCCCCAGCATTTT.

V is TRBV7-8 and J is TRBJ1-2; TRBD1 agrees at 9 bases. The germline V gene has CDR1 SGHVS and CDR2 FQNEAQ. CDR3 length equals 12 residues. The V segment lost 3 bases and the J segment 8 bases; nucleotides outside the gene matches: 1. This CDR3 reads CASSFTGGGYTF. DNA for the CDR3: TGTGCCAGCAGCTTTACAGGGGGCGGCTACACCTTC. Using reference TRBV7-8 and TRBJ1-2 for the parts outside the CDR3, the full variable domain is GAGVSQSPRYKVAKRGQDVALRCDPISGHVSLFWYQQALGQGPEFLTYFQNEAQLDKSGLPSDRFFAERPEGSVSTLKIQRTQQEDSAVYLCASSFTGGGYTFGSGTRLTVV.